Presented here are 6 T cell receptor beta chains from one specimen sequenced in a study of identical twins. TCRdb itself ran the 5' RACE reads through MiXCR, one entry per CDR3 protein. Found here are about 660,000 distinct CDR3 sequences, under 9% of them singletons; the top ten hold around 0.98%. These sequences were also reported in another study, on yellow fever vaccine responses in identical twins.

Specimen: PBMCs. All receptors come from a woman younger than 35 in good health.

This clonotype was recorded many times. In this CDR3 the conserved last residue, phenylalanine or tryptophan, is missing, so a read error is likely. The limits of the CDR3 on the DNA are not certain, so only TCRdb's listed CDR3 is given. The chain links TRBV21-1 to TRBJ2-3; the D call of TRBD1 is as the table states it, not checked on the DNA. TRBV21-1 is reported as a pseudogene. With termini counted, the CDR3 has 14 amino acids. The chain's CDR3 is CASSKYWDRHRLVG.

This clonotype was observed many times. The chain uses TRBV15 and TRBJ2-2; 7 bases line up with TRBD2. CDR3 length: 15 amino acids. Unmatched junction bases numbered 4, after V lost 2 bases and J lost 4 bases. Germline V gene lookup returns CDR1 LNHNV and CDR2 YYDKDF (reference sequence). The CDR3 DNA is TGTGCCACCAGCAGATCGGGGGGACCCACCGGGGAGCTGTTTTTT. Residues: CATSRSGGPTGELFF.

This clonotype was counted at least ten times. The V call is TRBV12-3 or TRBV12-4, the J call TRBJ2-7; TRBD1 is a possible D gene (5 bases). The V end was cut by 1 base, the J end by 7 bases, with 17 bases between. CDR3 size: 15 residues. The CDR3 DNA reads TGTGCCAGCAGTTTAGGGGGCCGAATAGGGTTGGAGCAGTACTTC. This encodes CASSLGGRIGLEQYF.

This clonotype was seen only a few times. V gene TRBV29-1 combines with J gene TRBJ1-1; D uncertain. Germline CDR1 SQVTM, CDR2 ANQGSEA. The CDR3 extends over 13 amino acids. Trimming pared 1 base from V and 3 bases from J, leaving 9 bases between. CDR3 sequence: CSVEGGTDTEAFF. CDR3 sequence (DNA): TGCAGCGTTGAAGGTGGCACGGACACTGAAGCTTTCTTT.

The chain joins TRBV9 to TRBJ2-1; 10 bases match TRBD2. The germline V gene has CDR1 SGDLS and CDR2 YYNGEE. This CDR3 spans 16 amino acids. J gave up 3 bases and V 0 bases, and 3 bases lay outside the gene matches. The DNA for the CDR3 is TGTGCCAGCAGCGTAGAGGCTAGCGGGGGCTACAATGAGCAGTTCTTC. Its protein product is CASSVEASGGYNEQFF.

This clonotype has ten or more counts. This rearrangement joins TRBV5-1 to TRBJ2-7; D is perhaps TRBD1 (5 bases). The CDR3 is made up of 13 amino acids. Trimming pared 0 bases from V and 3 bases from J, leaving 7 bases between. Germline-derived CDR1 and CDR2 are SGHRS and YFSETQ. CDR3 DNA sequence: TGCGCCAGCAGCTTGGGACAGCTCTACGAGCAGTACTTC. It is translated as CASSLGQLYEQYF.